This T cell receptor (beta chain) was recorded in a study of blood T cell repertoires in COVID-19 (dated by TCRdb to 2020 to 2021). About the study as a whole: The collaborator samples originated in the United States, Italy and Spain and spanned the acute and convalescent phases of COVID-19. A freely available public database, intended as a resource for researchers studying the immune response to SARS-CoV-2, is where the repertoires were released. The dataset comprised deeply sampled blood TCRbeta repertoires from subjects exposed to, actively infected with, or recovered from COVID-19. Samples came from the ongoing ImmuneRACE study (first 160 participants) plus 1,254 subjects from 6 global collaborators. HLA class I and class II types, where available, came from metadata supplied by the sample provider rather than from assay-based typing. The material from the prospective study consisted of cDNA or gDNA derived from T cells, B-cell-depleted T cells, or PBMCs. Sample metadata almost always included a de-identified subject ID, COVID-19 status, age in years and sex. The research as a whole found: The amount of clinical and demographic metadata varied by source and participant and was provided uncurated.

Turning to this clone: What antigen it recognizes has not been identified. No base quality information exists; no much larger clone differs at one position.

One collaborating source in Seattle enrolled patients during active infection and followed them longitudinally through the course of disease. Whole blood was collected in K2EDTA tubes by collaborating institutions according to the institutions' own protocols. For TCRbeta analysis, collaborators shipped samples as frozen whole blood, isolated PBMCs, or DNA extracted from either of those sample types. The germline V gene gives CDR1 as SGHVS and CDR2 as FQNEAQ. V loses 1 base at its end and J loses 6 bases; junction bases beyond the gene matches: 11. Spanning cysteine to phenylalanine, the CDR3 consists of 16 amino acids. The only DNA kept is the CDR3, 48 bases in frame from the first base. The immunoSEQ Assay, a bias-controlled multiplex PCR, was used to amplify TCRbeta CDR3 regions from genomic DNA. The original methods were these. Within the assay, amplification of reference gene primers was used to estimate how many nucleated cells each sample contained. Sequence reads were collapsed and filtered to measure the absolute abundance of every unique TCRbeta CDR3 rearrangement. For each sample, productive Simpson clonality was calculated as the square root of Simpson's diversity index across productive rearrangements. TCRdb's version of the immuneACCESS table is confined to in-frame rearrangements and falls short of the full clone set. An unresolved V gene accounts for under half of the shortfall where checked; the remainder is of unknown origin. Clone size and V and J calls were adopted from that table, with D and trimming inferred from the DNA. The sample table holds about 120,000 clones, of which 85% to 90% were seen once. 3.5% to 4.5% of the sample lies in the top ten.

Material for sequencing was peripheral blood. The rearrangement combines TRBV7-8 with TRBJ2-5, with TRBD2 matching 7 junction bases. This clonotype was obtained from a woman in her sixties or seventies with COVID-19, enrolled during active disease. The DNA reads TGTGCCAGCAGCTTAGGGGGGGGAACAAAGCAACAGACCCAGTACTTC. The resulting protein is CASSLGGGTKQQTQYF.